The clone carrying this TCR beta chain was recorded at least ten times. Its specificity is not known. The V end lost 2 bases, the J end lost 9 bases, and 6 bases lay between the germline ends. This CDR3 contains 11 residues. Germline V gene lookup returns CDR1 SGHDT and CDR2 YYEEEE. The data belong to a study of tumor-infiltrating lymphocytes in primary liver carcinoma. Study as a whole: Surgical resection served as treatment for the primary liver carcinoma of these patients. Findings of the study overall: Tumors had a top-250-clone fraction that was significantly higher than blood (p = 0.039).

Synthesis of TCR beta cDNA was carried out from 500 ng total RNA with a constant-region primer. Three nested multiplex PCR rounds, a slightly modified ARM-PCR method, built the TCR beta libraries. For around 10 cycles apiece, the opening two PCR rounds ran with TRBV1-TRBV30 forward primers and a C-beta reverse primer. One entry per CDR3 protein, called by TCRdb with MiXCR from the multiplex PCR reads. The sample lists about 330,000 distinct CDR3 sequences; about 65% were seen once. Both blood RNA, taken from unsorted whole blood, and germline DNA were extracted. J is TRBJ1-5 and V is TRBV5-6; D not certain. Sequencing was performed on peripheral blood. This sequence originates from a man between 35 and 55 years old with primary liver carcinoma and hepatitis B virus infection. CDR3 coding DNA: TGTGCCAGCAGCTTAATCATGCCCCAGCATTTT. This codes for CASSLIMPQHF.